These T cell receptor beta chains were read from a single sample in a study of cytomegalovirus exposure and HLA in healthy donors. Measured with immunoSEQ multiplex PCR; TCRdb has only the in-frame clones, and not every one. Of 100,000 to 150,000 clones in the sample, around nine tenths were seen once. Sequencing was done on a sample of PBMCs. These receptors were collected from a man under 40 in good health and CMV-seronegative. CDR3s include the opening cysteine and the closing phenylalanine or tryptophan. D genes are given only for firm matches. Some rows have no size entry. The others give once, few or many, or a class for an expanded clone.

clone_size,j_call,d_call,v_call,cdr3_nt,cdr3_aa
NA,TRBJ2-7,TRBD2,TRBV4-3,TGCGCCAGCAGCCAAGACCCCCGGGACTACACCTACGAGCAGTACTTC,CASSQDPRDYTYEQYF
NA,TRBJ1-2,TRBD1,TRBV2,TGTGCCACCCACTCGACAGGGTCTGGCTACACCTTC,CATHSTGSGYTF
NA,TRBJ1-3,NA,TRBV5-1,TGCGCCAGCAGCTCGACAGGTGGAGGAAACACCATATATTTT,CASSSTGGGNTIYF
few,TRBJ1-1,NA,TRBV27,TGTGCCAGCAGTTTATCGGAGGCTGGGGACACTGAAGCTTTCTTT,CASSLSEAGDTEAFF
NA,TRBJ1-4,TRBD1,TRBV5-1,TGCGCCAGCAGCCTTCAACCGGGACAGGGGAATGAAAAACTGTTTTTT,CASSLQPGQGNEKLFF
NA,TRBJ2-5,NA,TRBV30,TGTGCCTGGAGTGTATCAGTTCAAGAGACCCAGTACTTC,CAWSVSVQETQYF
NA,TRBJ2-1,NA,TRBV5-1,TGCGCCAGCAGCTTGGGGGCGGGGTGGGGAGGTGAGCAGTTCTTC,CASSLGAGWGGEQFF
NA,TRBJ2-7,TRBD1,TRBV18,TGTGCCAGCTCACTGGGACAGTTCTACGAGCAGTACTTC,CASSLGQFYEQYF
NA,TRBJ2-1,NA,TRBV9,TGTGCCAGCAGCGTAGGGGACTTGCGGGTCCATGAGCAGTTCTTC,CASSVGDLRVHEQFF
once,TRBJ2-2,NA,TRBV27,TGTGCCAGCAGTTTTGAGAGGGGGACCGGGGAGCTGTTTTTT,CASSFERGTGELFF
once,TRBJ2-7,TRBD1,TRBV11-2,TGTGCCAGCAGCTTAGGGGGACAGGTAACCTACGAGCAGTACTTC,CASSLGGQVTYEQYF
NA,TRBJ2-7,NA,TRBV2,TGTGCCACTAATAAGGGAGGCGCTTCCTACGAGCAGTACTTC,CATNKGGASYEQYF
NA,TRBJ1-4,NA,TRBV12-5,TGTGCTAGTGGTTTTGGCCTCGGGGAAAAACTGTTTTTT,CASGFGLGEKLFF